The 31 T cell receptor beta chains presented below share a single source sample, sequenced in a study of blood T cell repertoires in COVID-19. This table comes from immunoSEQ multiplex PCR, and its TCRdb copy is limited to in-frame clones, with some not included. The data hold 150,000 to 200,000 clones, with about 90% observed a single time. The sequenced sample was peripheral blood. The receptors come from a woman in her fifties or sixties with COVID-19, enrolled during active disease.

This chain links TRBV19 with TRBJ1-6; D gene uncertain. Trimming left V 3 bases short and J 8 bases short, with 5 bases between. The CDR3 loop spans 12 amino acids. CDR1 is LNHDA and CDR2 is SQIVND in the germline V gene (reference sequence). This CDR3 is CASSIPDSPLHF. The CDR3 region has the DNA TGTGCCAGTAGTATCCCGGATTCACCCCTCCACTTT. Drawing the rest from reference TRBV19 and TRBJ1-6, the complete variable domain is DGGITQSPKYLFRKEGQNVTLSCEQNLNHDAMYWYRQDPGQGLRLIYYSQIVNDFQKGDIAEGYSVSREKKESFPLTVTSAQKNPTAFYLCASSIPDSPLHFGNGTRLTVT.

V gene TRBV2 combines with J gene TRBJ2-1, with a possible D match to TRBD1 (6 bases). Trimming pared 1 base from V and 8 bases from J, leaving 15 bases between. Germline values: CDR1 SNHLY, CDR2 FYNNEI. This CDR3 comprises 15 residues. CDR3 bases: TGTGCCAGCAGTGAAGAGGGAAGGGGGATATATGAGCAGTTCTTC. Residues: CASSEEGRGIYEQFF.

The CDR3 DNA is TGTGCCAGCAGTACAGGACAGGGTTATGGCTACACCTTC. As protein: CASSTGQGYGYTF. The chain carries TRBV12-3 or TRBV12-4 and TRBJ1-2; 8 bases are a match to TRBD1. V lost 5 bases to trimming and J lost 5 bases; unmatched junction nucleotides: 4. The CDR3 length is 13 residues.

J is TRBJ2-7 and V is TRBV6-5, with 8 positions matching TRBD2. This CDR3 is built from 14 residues. CDR1 and CDR2 from the germline V gene are MNHEY and SVGAGI. Trimming at V came to 2 bases and at J to 4 bases, leaving 4 bases not matched to a gene. The CDR3 region has the DNA TGTGCCAGCAGTTACATTGCGGGAGGTTACGAGCAGTACTTC. The encoded protein is CASSYIAGGYEQYF.

The rearrangement joins TRBV19 to TRBJ1-1, with D possibly matching TRBD1 (5 bases). Per the germline V gene, CDR1 is LNHDA and CDR2 is SQIVND (reference sequence). V was clipped by 6 bases and J by 4 bases, with 15 bases between them. The CDR3 covers 14 residues. DNA for the CDR3: TGTGCCAGTAGGACAATTGGGGGGAGCACTGAAGCTTTCTTT. Protein sequence: CASRTIGGSTEAFF. The variable domain in full, with the rest retrieved from reference TRBV19 and TRBJ1-1, is DGGITQSPKYLFRKEGQNVTLSCEQNLNHDAMYWYRQDPGQGLRLIYYSQIVNDFQKGDIAEGYSVSREKKESFPLTVTSAQKNPTAFYLCASRTIGGSTEAFFGQGTRLTVV.

The CDR3 region is CASSNDRGQGQPQHF. CDR3 sequence (DNA): TGTGCCAGCTCAAATGACAGGGGGCAAGGTCAGCCCCAGCATTTT. J is TRBJ1-5 and V is TRBV18, with 10 bases identical to TRBD1. Trimming took 5 bases from V and 6 from J; bases not matched to a gene: 7. Germline assignment: CDR1 KGHSH and CDR2 LQKENI. CDR3 size: 15 residues. The whole variable domain, filled in from reference TRBV18 and TRBJ1-5, reads NAGVMQNPRHLVRRRGQEARLRCSPMKGHSHVYWYRQLPEEGLKFMVYLQKENIIDESGMPKERFSAEFPKEGPSILRIQQVVRGDSAAYFCASSNDRGQGQPQHFGDGTRLSIL.

The sample holds a few counts of this clone. The chain has TRBV7-9 and TRBJ1-2; D remains ambiguous. CDR3 length equals 11 residues. The V end was cut by 5 bases, the J end by 8 bases, with 9 bases between. CDR1 is SEHNR, CDR2 FQNEAQ, per germline (reference sequence). The CDR3 spells CASSLTRGYTF. The CDR3, as DNA: TGTGCCAGCAGCCTGACCAGGGGCTACACCTTC.

This chain links TRBV19 with TRBJ2-7; 9 positions agree with TRBD2. Germline CDR1 LNHDA, CDR2 SQIVND (reference sequence). This CDR3 comprises 15 residues. The ends lost 7 bases at V and 1 base at J; junction bases unmatched: 8. The CDR3 DNA reads as TGTGCCAGTACCATGGGTCTAGCGGGATCCTACGAGCAGTACTTC. Its protein is CASTMGLAGSYEQYF. The full variable domain, its missing parts supplied by reference TRBV19 and TRBJ2-7, is DGGITQSPKYLFRKEGQNVTLSCEQNLNHDAMYWYRQDPGQGLRLIYYSQIVNDFQKGDIAEGYSVSREKKESFPLTVTSAQKNPTAFYLCASTMGLAGSYEQYFGPGTRLTVT.

The chain couples TRBV9 to TRBJ2-2; D gene unclear. Trimming left V 4 bases short and J 5 bases short, with 9 bases between. The CDR3 consists of 13 residues. The V gene's germline CDR1 is SGDLS and CDR2 YYNGEE. As DNA, the CDR3 is TGTGCCAGCAGCACAGTGGGTACCGGGGAGCTGTTTTTT. It is translated as CASSTVGTGELFF.

This chain uses TRBV5-1 with TRBJ1-1, with D unresolved. The CDR3 covers 15 residues. V was clipped by 0 bases and J by 4 bases, with 13 bases between them. Germline lookup yields CDR1 SGHRS and CDR2 YFSETQ. The CDR3 reads CASSLDSPEVTEAFF. The CDR3 DNA reads TGCGCCAGCAGCTTGGACAGCCCGGAGGTCACTGAAGCTTTCTTT.

V is TRBV3-1 (or the pseudogene TRBV3-2) and J is TRBJ2-3; no clear D gene. CDR1 and CDR2 (germline): LGHDT, YNNKEL (reference sequence). The V end was cut by 1 base, the J end by 6 bases, with 11 bases between. The CDR3 sequence is 14 residues long. The CDR3 DNA follows: TGTGCCAGCAGCCAAGTACAGAGTTGGGATACGCAGTATTTT. Translating it yields CASSQVQSWDTQYF.

V gene TRBV28 combines with J gene TRBJ1-4; TRBD1 matches 9 bases. Germline lookup yields CDR1 MDHEN and CDR2 SYDVKM. This CDR3 is built from 16 residues. V was pared by 4 bases and J by 5 bases, with 8 bases of the junction left unmatched. This CDR3 is CASSSPGGTGNEKLFF. The CDR3 DNA is TGTGCCAGCAGTTCCCCGGGCGGGACAGGGAATGAAAAACTGTTTTTT.

The rearrangement joins TRBV13 to TRBJ1-2; D is undetermined. The CDR3 length is 13 residues. Germline lookup yields CDR1 PRHDT and CDR2 FYEKMQ (reference sequence). The V end lost 0 bases, the J end lost 8 bases, and 10 bases lay between the germline ends. As DNA, the CDR3 is TGTGCCAGCAGCTTAGGCGTGGGCAGAGGCTACACCTTC. This translates into CASSLGVGRGYTF.

This clone was seen just once. The chain uses TRBV15 and TRBJ1-1, with D uncertain. In germline, CDR1 is LNHNV, CDR2 YYDKDF (reference sequence). V was pared by 0 bases and J by 3 bases, with 17 bases between. This CDR3 contains 17 residues. The CDR3 coding sequence is TGTGCCACCAGCAGAGATCTGGCGGGTATTGGATACACTGAAGCTTTCTTT. Translated: CATSRDLAGIGYTEAFF.

The J gene is TRBJ2-7, the V gene TRBV2; 7 bases are a match to TRBD1. V lost 5 bases to trimming and J lost 5 bases; unmatched junction nucleotides: 12. This CDR3 is built from 15 residues. CDR1 is SNHLY, CDR2 FYNNEI, per germline. The CDR3 spells CASSLRQGLGDEQYF. CDR3 bases: TGTGCCAGCAGTTTAAGACAGGGCTTAGGCGACGAGCAGTACTTC.

CDR3 nucleotides: TGCGCCAGCAATACATCGCCGGCTAGTTCGGATGGTGAGACCCAGTACTTC. It yields the protein CASNTSPASSDGETQYF. V usage is TRBV5-1 and J usage is TRBJ2-5; D gene unclear. Trimming cost V 6 bases and J 5 bases, with 26 bases left between them. The CDR3 length is 17 residues. Germline V CDR1 and CDR2: SGHRS, YFSETQ.

The rearrangement uses TRBV24-1 and TRBJ1-4; tentative D call: TRBD1 (6 bases). With 3 bases removed from V and 3 bases from J, the gap between germline ends came to 13 bases. The germline CDR1 and CDR2 sequences are KGHDR and SFDVKD. This CDR3 contains 16 residues. The CDR3, as DNA: TGTGCCACCAGTGATCCCGCAGGGGTTCCTAATGAAAAACTGTTTTTT. Encoded protein: CATSDPAGVPNEKLFF.

V and J are TRBV5-1 and TRBJ2-7; D may be TRBD2 (7 bases). Germline V lookup: CDR1 SGHRS, CDR2 YFSETQ. Trimming left V 4 bases short and J 3 bases short, with 17 bases between. CDR3 size: 15 residues. The DNA of the CDR3 is TGCGCCAGCAGCCCGCTGGGAGGGGGTTACTACGAGCAGTACTTC. It codes for CASSPLGGGYYEQYF.

The rearrangement uses TRBV7-2 and TRBJ1-5; D is uncertain. The CDR3 covers 13 residues. V lost 5 bases and J lost 7, with 12 bases in between. From germline, CDR1 is SGHTA and CDR2 FQGNSA. CDR3 nucleotide sequence: TGTGCCAGCAGCCTCCAAACGGGACAGCCCCAGCATTTT. Amino acids: CASSLQTGQPQHF. Looking up the rest from reference TRBV7-2 and TRBJ1-5 gives the full variable domain: GAGVSQSPSNKVTEKGKDVELRCDPISGHTALYWYRQSLGQGLEFLIYFQGNSAPDKSGLPSDRFSAERTGGSVSTLTIQRTQQEDSAVYLCASSLQTGQPQHFGDGTRLSIL.

In its sample, this clone was seen once. The chain uses TRBV4-2 and TRBJ1-4; D is uncertain. Germline values: CDR1 LGHNA, CDR2 YNFKEQ. V gave up 0 bases and J gave up 7 bases, with 9 bases separating them. CDR3 length: 14 amino acids. The CDR3 nucleotides are TGTGCCAGCAGCCAAGATCGAGGAATTGAAAAACTGTTTTTT. It codes for CASSQDRGIEKLFF.

The chain recombines TRBV5-8 with TRBJ2-7, with a possible D match to TRBD2 (6 bases). CDR3 size: 15 residues. Per germline, CDR1 SGHTS and CDR2 YDEGEE. Trimming stripped 0 bases from V and 2 bases from J, with 12 bases between. In nucleotides, the CDR3 is TGTGCCAGCAGCTTGGTGGAGGGGCGGGCCTACGAGCAGTACTTC. Protein sequence: CASSLVEGRAYEQYF.

This chain joins TRBV5-1 and TRBJ2-2; D is unresolved. Germline V gene lookup returns CDR1 SGHRS and CDR2 YFSETQ. CDR3 length: 13 residues. The ends were cut back, 0 bases at V and 5 bases at J, with 5 bases in the middle. The chain's CDR3 is CASSLDGTGELFF. In DNA, the CDR3 is TGCGCCAGCAGCTTGGACGGGACCGGGGAGCTGTTTTTT. The full variable domain, its missing parts supplied by reference TRBV5-1 and TRBJ2-2, is KAGVTQTPRYLIKTRGQQVTLSCSPISGHRSVSWYQQTPGQGLQFLFEYFSETQRNKGNFPGRFSGRQFSNSRSEMNVSTLELGDSALYLCASSLDGTGELFFGEGSRLTVL.

V is TRBV5-4 and J is TRBJ1-1; 9 bases are a match to TRBD1. The CDR3 covers 14 residues. V trimming: 5 bases; J trimming: 2 bases; junction bases outside the gene matches: 4. From germline, CDR1 is SGHNT and CDR2 YYREEE (reference sequence). DNA for the CDR3: TGTGCCAGCAGACCGGGACAGGGTAACACTGAAGCTTTCTTT. It codes for CASRPGQGNTEAFF. The variable domain in full, completed from reference TRBV5-4 and TRBJ1-1, reads ETGVTQSPTHLIKTRGQQVTLRCSSQSGHNTVSWYQQALGQGPQFIFQYYREEENGRGNFPPRFSGLQFPNYSSELNVNALELDDSALYLCASRPGQGNTEAFFGQGTRLTVV.

This chain connects TRBV12-3 or TRBV12-4 to TRBJ1-5, with TRBD1 matching over 7 bases. V lost 7 bases to trimming and J lost 4 bases; unmatched junction nucleotides: 4. CDR3 length: 13 residues. The CDR3 DNA reads as TGTGCCAGCACGGGACAGCAAAATCAGCCCCAGCATTTT. This sequence encodes CASTGQQNQPQHF.

The V gene is TRBV27, the J gene TRBJ2-7, with 8 positions matching TRBD2. Germline CDR1 and CDR2: MNHEY and SMNVEV (reference sequence). The CDR3 extends over 16 amino acids. Trimming at V came to 4 bases and at J to 2 bases, leaving 10 bases not matched to a gene. Written as DNA, the CDR3 is TGTGCCAGCAGTTCCCGACGAGAAGCGGGGGCCTACGAGCAGTACTTC. It yields the protein CASSSRREAGAYEQYF.

The chain carries TRBV6-5 and TRBJ1-3; D gene uncertain. This CDR3 is 15 amino acids long. The V gene lost 3 bases and the J gene lost 6 bases, with 15 bases spanning the gap. From germline, CDR1 is MNHEY and CDR2 SVGAGI. CDR3 nucleotides: TGTGCCAGCAGTTATGGCGGGCCAGAACTAAACACCATATATTTT. Protein sequence: CASSYGGPELNTIYF.

J is TRBJ1-2 and V is TRBV11-2; a possible D gene is TRBD1 (6 bases). Germline CDR1 and CDR2: SGHAT and FQNNGV. V was clipped by 3 bases and J by 7 bases, with 15 bases between them. This CDR3 has 14 residues. CDR3 amino acids: CASSFTGTGSGYTF. CDR3 nucleotide sequence: TGTGCCAGCAGCTTTACGGGTACAGGGTCTGGCTACACCTTC. Full variable domain (remainder filled in from reference TRBV11-2 and TRBJ1-2): EAGVAQSPRYKIIEKRQSVAFWCNPISGHATLYWYQQILGQGPKLLIQFQNNGVVDDSQLPKDRFSAERLKGVDSTLKIQPAKLEDSAVYLCASSFTGTGSGYTFGSGTRLTVV.

CDR3 nucleotides: TGCAGCGTTGGCGCCTCTGGAAACACCATATATTTT. Protein product: CSVGASGNTIYF. The V gene is TRBV29-1, the J gene TRBJ1-3; D unclear. Germline V gene lookup returns CDR1 SQVTM and CDR2 ANQGSEA. V was cut by 4 bases and J by 0 bases, with 4 bases left in between. This CDR3 spans 12 amino acids.

The gene calls are TRBV6-5 and TRBJ2-7, with no clear D. Germline lookup yields CDR1 MNHEY and CDR2 SVGAGI. The CDR3 sequence is 11 residues long. V lost 6 bases to trimming and J lost 5 bases, with 8 bases between them. The CDR3 DNA reads as TGTGCCAGCAGCGTCCTAGACGAGCAGTACTTC. It codes for CASSVLDEQYF.

J is TRBJ1-4 and V is TRBV10-3, with D unresolved. Germline V gene sequence: CDR1 ENHRY, CDR2 SYGVKD. There are 15 residues in the CDR3. The V end lost 0 bases, the J end lost 3 bases, and 8 bases lay between the germline ends. In DNA form, the CDR3 reads TGTGCCATCAGTGAGTCGCAGGCGCCTAATGAAAAACTGTTTTTT. It codes for CAISESQAPNEKLFF.

The chain employs TRBV3-1 (or the pseudogene TRBV3-2) and TRBJ2-5; 8 bases match TRBD2. The germline CDR1 and CDR2 sequences are LGHDT and YNNKEL (reference sequence). V shed 10 bases and J 4 bases; nucleotides not matched to a gene: 8. The CDR3 has 13 residues. This chain's CDR3 is CATGQRERETQYF. The CDR3 coding sequence is TGTGCCACAGGACAGCGGGAGCGAGAGACCCAGTACTTC.